This T cell receptor (beta chain) was identified during a study of blood T cell repertoires in COVID-19. The CDR3 runs 14 residues. Germline trimming cut 4 bases from V and 9 bases from J; bases unmatched to any gene: 8. Per the germline V gene, CDR1 is KGHDR and CDR2 is SFDVKD. Data came from immunoSEQ multiplex PCR; TCRdb stores just in-frame clones and leaves some out. Of roughly 100,000 clones listed, 86% are singletons. This receptor was taken from a woman of 80 years or more with acute or convalescent COVID-19. Material: peripheral blood. This chain links TRBV24-1 with TRBJ2-1; TRBD1 aligns across 7 bases. The CDR3 coding sequence is TGTGCCACCAGTGAGACAGGGTCGGCTGGTGAGCAGTTCTTC. Amino acid sequence: CATSETGSAGEQFF.